The 18 T cell receptor beta chains in this list originate from one sample, sequenced in a study of post-analysis software for immune sequencing data. Antigen specificity for these receptors is unknown. Prepared TCR beta cDNA libraries contained unique molecular identifiers. TCRdb re-called the PCR reads through MiXCR, storing one row per CDR3 protein. The data contain roughly 400,000 distinct CDR3 sequences, 35% to 45% of them singletons. Overall study results and limits: Patients showed TRBV5-6, TRBV5-1 and TRBV20-1 among several TRBV segments more frequent than in controls.

The sequenced sample consisted of blood. The origin of the receptors is a girl under 10 years old with multiple sclerosis.

This chain connects TRBV28 to TRBJ2-3; TRBD2 matches at 9 bases. V trimming: 5 bases; J trimming: 0 bases; junction bases outside the gene matches: 12. The CDR3 has 18 amino acids. CDR1 and CDR2 (germline): MDHEN, SYDVKM. Here the CDR3 DNA reads TGTGCCAGCAGTCGGGCTGAGCGGGGGGAATTTAGCACAGATACGCAGTATTTT. Its protein is CASSRAERGEFSTDTQYF.

The rearrangement links TRBV2 to TRBJ2-5; D may match TRBD1 or TRBD2 (6 bases each). The ends were cut back, 1 base at V and 3 bases at J, with 15 bases in the middle. Per the germline V gene, CDR1 is SNHLY and CDR2 is FYNNEI. The CDR3 runs 16 residues. CDR3 in amino acids: CASSEVGGRREETQYF. CDR3 in DNA: TGTGCCAGCAGTGAAGTAGGGGGGAGGAGGGAAGAGACCCAGTACTTC.

The chain joins TRBV30 to TRBJ1-5; 11 bases line up with TRBD1. The V gene end was trimmed by 2 bases and the J gene end by 3 bases; junction bases not matched to a gene: 6. In germline, CDR1 is GTSNPN, CDR2 SVGIG (reference sequence). This CDR3 contains 16 residues. CDR3 coding DNA: TGTGCCTGGAGTCCCCGGACAGGGGGCTACAATCAGCCCCAGCATTTT. Its protein is CAWSPRTGGYNQPQHF.

The chain is built from TRBV4-2 and TRBJ2-3, with 10 bases that match TRBD2. Germline-derived CDR1 and CDR2 are LGHNA and YNFKEQ. After removal of 2 bases from V and 2 bases from J, the junction contained 4 bases not matched to a gene. This CDR3 region has 16 residues. The CDR3 is CASSQLAGVFTDTQYF. In DNA, the CDR3 is TGTGCCAGCAGCCAACTAGCGGGAGTTTTCACAGATACGCAGTATTTT.

The J gene is TRBJ1-4, the V gene TRBV5-5, with D possibly being TRBD1 (5 bases). The V gene's germline CDR1 is SGHKS and CDR2 YYEKEE (reference sequence). The CDR3 totals 16 residues. V shed 1 base and J shed 7 bases, with 17 bases lying between them. DNA of the CDR3: TGTGCCAGCAGCTTGTTTCTGCAGGGACCAGTTGAAAAACTGTTTTTT. Its protein is CASSLFLQGPVEKLFF.

The genes are TRBV20-1 and TRBJ2-7; 11 bases fit TRBD1. Germline CDR1 reads DFQATT; CDR2 reads SNEGSKA (reference sequence). There are 14 residues in the CDR3. Trimming took 0 bases from V and 7 from J; bases not matched to a gene: 5. CDR3 sequence: CSAREGTGGWEQYF. The CDR3 DNA follows: TGCAGTGCTAGAGAAGGGACAGGGGGGTGGGAGCAGTACTTC.

This chain joins TRBV5-1 and TRBJ2-7, with TRBD2 as a possible D gene (5 bases). CDR1 is SGHRS and CDR2 is YFSETQ in the germline V gene. Trimming stripped 0 bases from V and 3 bases from J, with 13 bases between. CDR3 length equals 15 residues. DNA for the CDR3: TGCGCCAGCAGCTTGGCCGCTAGCATTCTCTACGAGCAGTACTTC. It is translated as CASSLAASILYEQYF.

The chain has TRBV5-4 and TRBJ2-5; TRBD2 matches 7 bases. The V gene's germline CDR1 is SGHNT and CDR2 YYREEE (reference sequence). The junction had 7 bases not matched to a gene; V was cut back by 3 bases and J by 5 bases. The CDR3 covers 14 residues. The CDR3 sequence is CASSSSGVWETQYF. The CDR3 DNA reads TGTGCCAGCAGCTCTAGCGGCGTCTGGGAGACCCAGTACTTC.

The rearrangement uses TRBV20-1 and TRBJ1-5; D unclear. This CDR3 has 14 residues. The V gene's germline CDR1 is DFQATT and CDR2 SNEGSKA (reference sequence). V was shortened by 2 bases and J by 4 bases, with 12 bases between the two germline ends. CDR3 sequence (DNA): TGCAGTGCTAGAATGGGCAGTGAAAATCAGCCCCAGCATTTT. Translating gives CSARMGSENQPQHF.

The chain recombines TRBV7-2 with TRBJ2-3; either TRBD1 or TRBD2 may supply D (6 bases each). The CDR3 spans 19 residues. The V and J ends lost 2 bases and 2 bases respectively, with 23 bases between them. Germline CDR1 and CDR2: SGHTA and FQGNSA. CDR3 region: CASSLPGAQPSTHTDTQYF. For the CDR3, the DNA is TGTGCCAGCAGCTTACCGGGGGCGCAACCCAGCACACACACAGATACGCAGTATTTT.

The chain joins TRBV2 to TRBJ1-1; 7 bases are a match to TRBD1. Germline V gene lookup returns CDR1 SNHLY and CDR2 FYNNEI. Trimming at V came to 10 bases and at J to 4 bases, leaving 15 bases not matched to a gene. The CDR3 consists of 15 residues. The chain's CDR3 is CATVLGGGAGTEAFF. CDR3 nucleotide sequence: TGTGCCACCGTTCTCGGAGGGGGCGCAGGCACTGAAGCTTTCTTT.

The chain recombines TRBV2 with TRBJ2-7; maybe TRBD1 (6 bases). There are 16 residues in the CDR3. Germline CDR1 is SNHLY and CDR2 is FYNNEI. V lost 1 base and J lost 1, with 14 bases in between. The CDR3 sequence: CASSEVLGQLSYEQYF. CDR3 nucleotides: TGTGCCAGCAGTGAAGTACTAGGACAGTTATCCTACGAGCAGTACTTC.

As regards this clonotype: The junction differs from germline at one of its ends, possibly a read error. The chain uses TRBV10-3 and TRBJ2-7, with 9 positions matching TRBD1. This CDR3 is 15 amino acids long. Germline values: CDR1 ENHRY, CDR2 SYGVKD. In DNA form, the CDR3 reads TGCGCCATCAGGAGCGGACAGGGGAACTCCTACGAGCAGTACTTC. Protein sequence: CAIRSGQGNSYEQYF.

The genes are TRBV6-5 and TRBJ1-2; 9 nucleotides match TRBD1. Germline lookup yields CDR1 MNHEY and CDR2 SVGAGI. With V trimmed by 0 bases and J by 8 bases, 10 bases remained unmatched. The CDR3 sequence is 16 residues long. The CDR3 DNA reads as TGTGCCAGCAGTTACTCCGATTTCTGGACAGGGGTCGGCTACACCTTC. The encoded protein is CASSYSDFWTGVGYTF.

The CDR3 sequence is CASSRRTSLSYEQYF. The DNA for the CDR3 is TGTGCCAGCAGCCGGAGGACATCCCTCTCCTACGAGCAGTACTTC. The rearrangement joins TRBV13 to TRBJ2-7; D may be TRBD1 or TRBD2 (5 bases each). The germline V gene encodes CDR1 PRHDT and CDR2 FYEKMQ (reference sequence). V was trimmed by 5 bases and J by 0 bases, leaving 14 bases between them. The CDR3 has 15 residues.

The rearrangement uses TRBV12-3 or TRBV12-4 and TRBJ1-6; 9 nucleotides match TRBD1. V lost 3 bases to trimming and J lost 8 bases; unmatched junction nucleotides: 2. The CDR3 length is 14 residues. Here the CDR3 DNA reads TGTGCCAGCAGTTTGACAGGGGGTGATTCACCCCTCCACTTT. Translation: CASSLTGGDSPLHF.

The chain combines TRBV5-1 with TRBJ2-5; the match to TRBD1 covers 7 bases. The CDR3 has 16 residues. Germline assignment: CDR1 SGHRS and CDR2 YFSETQ. The J segment lost 2 bases and the V segment lost 7 bases, leaving 14 bases of the junction unmatched. CDR3 loop: CASRPVYRGPQETQYF. The CDR3, as DNA: TGCGCCAGCCGTCCGGTTTACAGGGGCCCTCAAGAGACCCAGTACTTC.

V is TRBV6-5 and J is TRBJ1-1, with D hard to call. Germline-derived CDR1 and CDR2 are MNHEY and SVGAGI. The CDR3 extends over 14 amino acids. V was pared by 4 bases and J by 3 bases, with 12 bases between. CDR3 sequence reads: CASSSQTMHTEAFF. In nucleotides, the CDR3 is TGTGCCAGCAGTTCTCAGACAATGCACACTGAAGCTTTCTTT.